The 24 T cell receptor beta chains below come from one sample, sequenced in a study of shared clonotypes between healthy human individuals (dated by TCRdb to about 2020). Library generation was performed with the immunoSEQ multiplex PCR assay. The table comes from immuneACCESS by way of TCRdb, which keeps in-frame sequences with V and J called. Part of the clones is missing from these tables; in studies checked, under half for an unresolved V gene and the rest for unknown reasons. This sample comprises over a million clones, roughly 96% of them detected only once. The ten largest make up roughly 1.2% of the sample. Sequencing was performed on naive CD4+ T cells sorted from blood. This sample's cell subset or site label indicates: CD45RA+ positively selected. The source of these receptors is a young man in good health.

This chain connects TRBV7-6 to TRBJ1-2; TRBD1 is a possible D gene (5 bases). V was trimmed by 5 bases and J by 3 bases, leaving 22 bases between them. The CDR3 has 17 amino acids. Germline loops: CDR1 SGHVS, CDR2 FNYEAQ. The DNA for the CDR3 is TGTGCCAGCAGCCCAACGGATAGGGGTGACATCGACTATGGCTACACCTTC. Encoded protein: CASSPTDRGDIDYGYTF. Supplemented by reference TRBV7-6 and TRBJ1-2, the full variable domain reads GAGVSQSPRYKVTKRGQDVALRCDPISGHVSLYWYRQALGQGPEFLTYFNYEAQQDKSGLPNDRFSAERPEGSISTLTIQRTEQRDSAMYRCASSPTDRGDIDYGYTFGSGTRLTVV.

This clone appeared once. The sample holds other DNA sequences that translate to the same CDR3. The chain is built from TRBV28 and TRBJ1-2; D gene ambiguous. The germline V and J ends were trimmed by 3 bases and 6 bases, with 5 bases remaining between them. The germline V gene has CDR1 MDHEN and CDR2 SYDVKM. This CDR3 contains 11 residues. CDR3 nucleotide sequence: TGTGCCAGCAGTTTGCGGGATGGCTACACCTTC. Translating gives CASSLRDGYTF.

DNA of the CDR3: TGTGCCAGCTCAGGGGACAGTGGAATTGAGACCCAGTACTTC. It codes for CASSGDSGIETQYF. The J gene is TRBJ2-5, the V gene TRBV18, with TRBD1 matching over 7 bases. This CDR3 comprises 14 residues. V was clipped by 5 bases and J by 5 bases; unmatched bases: 8. From germline, CDR1 is KGHSH and CDR2 LQKENI.

The chain uses TRBV5-1 and TRBJ2-7; the match to TRBD1 covers 9 bases. Germline V lookup: CDR1 SGHRS, CDR2 YFSETQ. Trimming took 0 bases from V and 5 from J; bases not matched to a gene: 9. The CDR3 has 16 residues. CDR3 sequence: CASSLVRDRENNEQYF. The DNA for the CDR3 is TGCGCCAGCAGCTTGGTACGGGACAGGGAGAATAACGAGCAGTACTTC.

This clone has a single count. The genes are TRBV6-4 and TRBJ1-2; D is ambiguous. Germline V gene sequence: CDR1 MRHNA, CDR2 SNTAGT. V lost 4 bases to trimming and J lost 2 bases, with 8 bases between them. This CDR3 region has 13 residues. The CDR3 DNA reads TGTGCCAGCAGTGCACCTCCAAACTATGGCTACACCTTC. This encodes CASSAPPNYGYTF.

As regards this clone: Additional DNA sequences in this sample encode the identical CDR3. V usage is TRBV28 and J usage is TRBJ2-7, with D hard to call. CDR1 and CDR2 (germline): MDHEN, SYDVKM. The CDR3 totals 11 residues. V gave up 6 bases and J gave up 2 bases, with 5 bases separating them. For the CDR3, the DNA is TGTGCCAGCAGCCTCCCCTACGAGCAGTACTTC. It translates to CASSLPYEQYF. Variable domain in full (rest from reference TRBV28 and TRBJ2-7): DVKVTQSSRYLVKRTGEKVFLECVQDMDHENMFWYRQDPGLGLRLIYFSYDVKMKEKGDIPEGYSVSREKKERFSLILESASTNQTSMYLCASSLPYEQYFGPGTRLTVT.

The V and J genes are TRBV7-8 and TRBJ1-5; D uncertain. The V gene's germline CDR1 is SGHVS and CDR2 FQNEAQ. The CDR3 has 13 residues. Trimming removed 5 bases from V and 4 bases from J, with 9 bases in between. The CDR3 DNA follows: TGTGCCAGCAGCCCCTCTCAAAATCAGCCCCAGCATTTT. This sequence encodes CASSPSQNQPQHF.

The chain uses TRBV11-2 and TRBJ1-5; D remains ambiguous. Per germline, CDR1 SGHAT and CDR2 FQNNGV. V was clipped by 5 bases and J by 1 base, with 12 bases between them. CDR3 length: 15 residues. CDR3 in amino acids: CASSEGISSNQPQHF. The CDR3 coding sequence is TGTGCCAGCAGCGAGGGAATCTCAAGCAATCAGCCCCAGCATTTT.

The V call is TRBV28, the J call TRBJ2-7; TRBD2 agrees at 7 bases. Trimming removed 7 bases from V and 4 bases from J; junction bases left unmatched: 13. Germline CDR1 is MDHEN and CDR2 is SYDVKM. The CDR3 has 15 amino acids. Here the CDR3 reads CASTNPAGRFYEQYF. DNA for the CDR3: TGTGCCAGCACCAACCCAGCGGGACGTTTTTACGAGCAGTACTTC.

The chain combines TRBV7-9 with TRBJ1-2; D is undetermined. CDR3 length equals 14 residues. The V gene lost 1 base and the J gene lost 2 bases, with 8 bases spanning the gap. Looked up from germline, CDR1 is SEHNR and CDR2 is FQNEAQ (reference sequence). CDR3 region: CASSLVAENYGYTF. The CDR3 DNA reads as TGTGCCAGCAGCTTAGTGGCCGAGAACTATGGCTACACCTTC. Variable domain in full (rest from reference TRBV7-9 and TRBJ1-2): DTGVSQNPRHKITKRGQNVTFRCDPISEHNRLYWYRQTLGQGPEFLTYFQNEAQLEKSRLLSDRFSAERPKGSFSTLEIQRTEQGDSAMYLCASSLVAENYGYTFGSGTRLTVV.

The chain is built from TRBV11-2 and TRBJ1-5; TRBD1 matches 11 bases. Germline assignment: CDR1 SGHAT and CDR2 FQNNGV. V was clipped by 1 base and J by 4 bases; unmatched bases: 3. The CDR3 has 16 residues. CDR3 loop: CASSLGTGGRNQPQHF. CDR3 sequence (DNA): TGTGCCAGCAGCTTAGGGACAGGGGGCAGAAATCAGCCCCAGCATTTT.

V gene TRBV30 combines with J gene TRBJ1-3; D not certain. The CDR3 totals 13 residues. Trimming took off 5 bases at V and 1 base at J, with 9 bases between the two ends. Per the germline V gene, CDR1 is GTSNPN and CDR2 is SVGIG (reference sequence). The CDR3, as DNA: TGTGCCTGGGCTGCCGGATCTGGAAACACCATATATTTT. Encoded protein: CAWAAGSGNTIYF.

The rearrangement uses TRBV28 and TRBJ1-2; TRBD1 matches at 12 bases. This CDR3 region has 13 residues. CDR1 is MDHEN and CDR2 is SYDVKM in the germline V gene. J was trimmed by 14 bases and V by 6 bases; bases with no gene match: 10. The CDR3 sequence is CASSLPGQGAATF. The CDR3, as DNA: TGTGCCAGCAGCCTTCCGGGACAGGGGGCTGCTACCTTC.

The chain carries TRBV19 and TRBJ2-3; 13 positions match TRBD2. Germline CDR1 is LNHDA and CDR2 is SQIVND (reference sequence). The trim removed 4 bases at V and 1 base at J, leaving 14 bases unmatched. CDR3 size: 20 residues. The CDR3 protein is CASSTGTGTSGNYGTDTQYF. Written as DNA, the CDR3 is TGTGCCAGTAGTACGGGGACCGGGACTAGCGGGAACTACGGCACAGATACGCAGTATTTT.

This sequence joins TRBV5-6 and TRBJ1-1, with 8 nucleotides matching TRBD1. This CDR3 is built from 14 residues. The junction had 6 bases not matched to a gene; V was cut back by 4 bases and J by 4 bases. From germline, CDR1 is SGHDT and CDR2 YYEEEE. The CDR3 DNA follows: TGTGCCAGCAGCCGGACAGGGCAGGTCACTGAAGCTTTCTTT. It specifies CASSRTGQVTEAFF.

The chain couples TRBV4-1 to TRBJ1-1; D not resolved. Deletions cut 4 bases from V and 0 bases from J, with 12 bases between. CDR1 MGHRA and CDR2 YSYEKL come from the germline V gene. The CDR3 is 15 amino acids. The CDR3 bases are TGCGCCAGCAGCCCCCTATCCCCCATGAACACTGAAGCTTTCTTT. Residues: CASSPLSPMNTEAFF.

V is TRBV5-4 and J is TRBJ2-7; 10 positions match TRBD2. CDR3 length: 14 residues. CDR1 and CDR2 from the germline V gene are SGHNT and YYREEE (reference sequence). The V and J ends lost 5 bases and 3 bases, in that order; junction bases with no gene match: 5. The CDR3 coding sequence is TGTGCCAGCAGTCCTAGCGGGAGTCTCTACGAGCAGTACTTC. This encodes CASSPSGSLYEQYF.

This clone was detected only once. This rearrangement joins TRBV27 to TRBJ2-4; TRBD2 aligns across 12 bases. This CDR3 comprises 16 residues. Germline V gene sequence: CDR1 MNHEY, CDR2 SMNVEV (reference sequence). Trimming took 4 bases from V and 4 from J; bases not matched to a gene: 5. CDR3 loop: CASSSQTSGSKNIQYF. In nucleotides, the CDR3 is TGTGCCAGCAGTTCCCAGACTAGCGGGAGTAAAAACATTCAGTACTTC.

A remark on this clone: The same CDR3 is also encoded by other DNA sequences in this sample. The CDR3 reads CASSLGDRGSTDTQYF. The DNA for the CDR3 is TGTGCCAGCAGCTTAGGGGACAGGGGTAGCACAGATACGCAGTATTTT. This chain uses TRBV11-3 with TRBJ2-3; 10 bases agree with TRBD1. This CDR3 contains 16 residues. Trimming cost V 1 base and J 0 bases; bases outside gene matches: 1. CDR1 and CDR2 from the germline V gene are SGHNT and YENEEA.

This chain links TRBV18 with TRBJ2-5; 9 bases fit TRBD2. Germline loops: CDR1 KGHSH, CDR2 LQKENI. The ends lost 3 bases at V and 4 bases at J; junction bases unmatched: 9. This CDR3 region has 16 residues. For the CDR3, the DNA is TGTGCCAGCTCACCGACACACGGCGGGGGGGGAGAGACCCAGTACTTC. It codes for CASSPTHGGGGETQYF.

This chain connects TRBV9 to TRBJ2-3; 9 positions match TRBD2. Germline V gene data show CDR1 as SGDLS and CDR2 as YYNGEE. The CDR3 sequence is 18 residues long. With V trimmed by 0 bases and J by 2 bases, 10 bases remained unmatched. The CDR3 DNA reads as TGTGCCAGCAGCGTAGGTCGAGGCGGGAGGGCGGTCACAGATACGCAGTATTTT. This translates into CASSVGRGGRAVTDTQYF.

The chain employs TRBV7-9 and TRBJ2-5; D uncertain. The germline CDR1 and CDR2 sequences are SEHNR and FQNEAQ (reference sequence). This CDR3 region has 14 residues. Trimming left V 1 base short and J 0 bases short, with 6 bases between. The CDR3 bases are TGTGCCAGCAGCTTAGTTGTGTACCAAGAGACCCAGTACTTC. Translation gives CASSLVVYQETQYF. Full variable domain (remainder filled in from reference TRBV7-9 and TRBJ2-5): DTGVSQNPRHKITKRGQNVTFRCDPISEHNRLYWYRQTLGQGPEFLTYFQNEAQLEKSRLLSDRFSAERPKGSFSTLEIQRTEQGDSAMYLCASSLVVYQETQYFGPGTRLLVL.

The V call is TRBV19, the J call TRBJ2-2; 11 bases fit TRBD2. The V segment lost 2 bases and the J segment 2 bases; nucleotides outside the gene matches: 10. CDR1 is LNHDA, CDR2 SQIVND, per germline (reference sequence). The CDR3 is made up of 19 amino acids. The CDR3 nucleotides read TGTGCCAGTAGTATAATACAGACCGGACTAGCGGGCAACACCGGGGAGCTGTTTTTT. Its translation is CASSIIQTGLAGNTGELFF.

This sequence joins TRBV2 and TRBJ2-1, with TRBD1 matching 7 bases. In germline, CDR1 is SNHLY, CDR2 FYNNEI. This CDR3 is 15 amino acids long. J was trimmed by 0 bases and V by 6 bases; bases with no gene match: 5. For the CDR3, the DNA is TGTGCCAGCAGAGCGACAGGGAGCTCCTACAATGAGCAGTTCTTC. Amino acids: CASRATGSSYNEQFF.